These 30 T cell receptor beta chains share one sample of origin, sequenced in a study of T-cell reconstitution after alpha-beta-depleted transplantation in children. TCRbeta library construction was performed incorporating unique molecular identifiers. TCRdb passed the PCR reads through MiXCR, listing each CDR3 protein once. Of about 590,000 distinct CDR3 sequences listed, over 10% are singletons. The sample consisted of PBMCs, mostly from graft donor cells, taken 360 days after TCRalphabeta/CD19-depleted stem cell transplant. The source of these receptors is a male patient aged 10-17 years who had a stem cell transplant for acute myeloid leukemia, so the T cells may come from the graft donor.

This clonotype was found many times. This rearrangement joins TRBV18 to TRBJ2-7; possibly TRBD1 for D (6 bases). The CDR3 loop spans 16 amino acids. Germline assignment: CDR1 KGHSH and CDR2 LQKENI. The V end was cut by 2 bases, the J end by 6 bases, with 20 bases between. CDR3 nucleotide sequence: TGTGCCAGCTCACCATCTGGGTCAGGGGTCTTCGTCGAGCAGTACTTC. It yields the protein CASSPSGSGVFVEQYF. Complete variable domain (other parts from reference TRBV18 and TRBJ2-7): NAGVMQNPRHLVRRRGQEARLRCSPMKGHSHVYWYRQLPEEGLKFMVYLQKENIIDESGMPKERFSAEFPKEGPSILRIQQVVRGDSAAYFCASSPSGSGVFVEQYFGPGTRLTVT.

This clonotype showed up just a few times. The genes are TRBV4-2 and TRBJ2-3, with 8 nucleotides matching TRBD2. Germline CDR1 is LGHNA and CDR2 is YNFKEQ. CDR3 length: 13 residues. The junction had 5 bases not matched to a gene; V was cut back by 0 bases and J by 12 bases. The CDR3 DNA reads as TGTGCCAGCAGCCAAGAGATACGGGAGGGCCAGTATTTT. Its protein is CASSQEIREGQYF.

This clonotype was seen ten or more times. The J gene is TRBJ1-1, the V gene TRBV29-1; D is unclear. Germline V CDR1 and CDR2: SQVTM, ANQGSEA. The CDR3 totals 14 residues. V was clipped by 3 bases and J by 4 bases, with 15 bases between them. CDR3 nucleotides: TGCAGCGTTGATTCGTGGGCAGCTGCCACTGAAGCTTTCTTT. It codes for CSVDSWAAATEAFF.

Many counts were recorded for this clonotype. The chain employs TRBV24-1 and TRBJ1-2; 9 bases line up with TRBD1. The V gene's germline CDR1 is KGHDR and CDR2 SFDVKD. This CDR3 comprises 16 residues. The J segment lost 2 bases and the V segment lost 4 bases, leaving 7 bases of the junction unmatched. The CDR3 coding sequence is TGTGCCACCAGTGAGACGACCGGGACAGGGAACTATGGCTACACCTTC. Its translation: CATSETTGTGNYGYTF.

This chain joins TRBV20-1 and TRBJ2-5; D call uncertain. CDR1 and CDR2 from the germline V gene are DFQATT and SNEGSKA (reference sequence). CDR3 length: 11 residues. The CDR3 DNA follows: TGCAGCCCCCGGAGAGAAGAGACCCAGTACTTC. Its protein is CSPRREETQYF.

The rearrangement uses TRBV7-1 and TRBJ2-7, with no clear D. TRBV7-1 belongs to the ORF category, with a function that is uncertain. This CDR3 is 18 amino acids long. V gave up 5 bases and J gave up 1 base, with 24 bases separating them. The CDR3 DNA sequence: TGTGCCAGCAGCCACAACTTAGGACCGCTGGATTATTCCTACGAGCAGTACTTC. Protein: CASSHNLGPLDYSYEQYF.

V and J are TRBV14 and TRBJ2-5; weak D call: TRBD1 (6 bases). Trimming pared 1 base from V and 7 bases from J, leaving 19 bases between. CDR1 SGHDN and CDR2 FVKESK come from the germline V gene. This CDR3 has 16 residues. Here the CDR3 DNA reads TGTGCCAGCAGCCAAGGGGGAACGGCAGGGGTTGGGACCCAGTACTTC. Protein sequence: CASSQGGTAGVGTQYF.

This clonotype has a handful of counts. The chain links TRBV27 to TRBJ2-7, with D possibly being TRBD1 (6 bases). Germline V CDR1 and CDR2: MNHEY, SMNVEV (reference sequence). V lost 7 bases to trimming and J lost 2 bases, with 12 bases between them. This CDR3 has 13 residues. This CDR3 reads CASNRAGAYEQYF. CDR3 bases: TGTGCCAGCAACCGAGCAGGGGCCTACGAGCAGTACTTC.

V is TRBV18 and J is TRBJ2-7, with 12 bases identical to TRBD2. Trimming took 4 bases from V and 1 from J; bases not matched to a gene: 8. Germline V gene data show CDR1 as KGHSH and CDR2 as LQKENI. CDR3 length: 17 residues. CDR3 nucleotide sequence: TGTGCCAGCTCACGGACTAGCGGGACGGTATGGTCCTACGAGCAGTACTTC. Its translation is CASSRTSGTVWSYEQYF.

This clonotype has a count of ten or more. The V gene is TRBV7-2, the J gene TRBJ2-5; D is undetermined. This CDR3 has 15 amino acids. CDR1 is SGHTA and CDR2 is FQGNSA in the germline V gene. V shed 0 bases and J shed 7 bases, with 15 bases lying between them. CDR3 in amino acids: CASSLAPGLLGTQYF. The CDR3 DNA reads TGTGCCAGCAGCTTAGCGCCTGGCCTCCTTGGGACCCAGTACTTC.

This sequence joins TRBV21-1 and TRBJ2-4; the DNA was not used to check the table's D call, TRBD1. TRBV21-1 is a listed pseudogene. The CDR3 covers 19 residues. CDR3 region: CASSKQGQGANLAKNIQYF. In nucleotides, the CDR3 is TGTGCCAGCAGCAAACAGGGACAGGGGGCTAATTTAGCCAAAAACATTCAGTACTTC.

The table lists this clonotype with a few counts. The chain joins TRBV7-9 to TRBJ2-1; D may be TRBD2 (5 bases). The CDR3 covers 13 residues. Per germline, CDR1 SEHNR and CDR2 FQNEAQ (reference sequence). The V and J ends lost 3 bases and 5 bases respectively, with 8 bases between them. DNA for the CDR3: TGTGCCAGCAGCTTTGTGGGAGACAATGAGCAGTTCTTC. Its translation is CASSFVGDNEQFF.

This rearrangement joins TRBV24-1 to TRBJ2-7; TRBD1 is a possible D gene (6 bases). Germline CDR1 is KGHDR and CDR2 is SFDVKD. V was clipped by 5 bases and J by 2 bases, with 9 bases between them. This CDR3 region has 13 residues. This chain's CDR3 is CATSGQDAYEQYF. In nucleotides, the CDR3 is TGTGCCACCAGTGGACAGGACGCCTACGAGCAGTACTTC.

V and J are TRBV4-3 and TRBJ2-1, with TRBD2 matching 11 bases. The germline V gene has CDR1 LGHNA and CDR2 YSLEER. The CDR3 length is 15 residues. Unmatched junction bases numbered 4, after V lost 3 bases and J lost 6 bases. The CDR3 region has the DNA TGCGCCAGCAGCCAGGGACTAGCGGATTTCAATGAGCAGTTCTTC. Residues: CASSQGLADFNEQFF.

This clonotype has a count of ten or more. The rearrangement uses TRBV28 and TRBJ2-3; 10 nucleotides align to TRBD2. Trimming cost V 4 bases and J 6 bases; bases outside gene matches: 16. The CDR3 totals 18 residues. Germline V lookup: CDR1 MDHEN, CDR2 SYDVKM. The CDR3 is CASSSPGLAEPAGDTQYF. In DNA form, the CDR3 reads TGTGCCAGCAGTTCCCCCGGACTAGCGGAACCAGCAGGGGATACGCAGTATTTT.

This clonotype was observed a handful of times. The J gene is TRBJ2-7, the V gene TRBV27; no clear D. Germline CDR1 is MNHEY and CDR2 is SMNVEV (reference sequence). V dropped 6 bases and J dropped 7 bases, with 13 bases sitting between them. The CDR3 extends over 12 amino acids. The CDR3 is CASSLSGWEQYF. The CDR3 bases are TGTGCCAGCAGCTTGAGTGGGTGGGAGCAGTACTTC.

The V and J genes are TRBV7-3 and TRBJ2-2, with TRBD2 identical over 11 bases. CDR3 length: 15 residues. Germline V lookup: CDR1 SGHTA, CDR2 FQGTGA. The V and J ends lost 7 bases and 6 bases, in that order; junction bases with no gene match: 7. As DNA, the CDR3 is TGTGCCAGCACTCTACTAGCGGGAGAGGCCGGGGAGCTGTTTTTT. The encoded protein is CASTLLAGEAGELFF. The full variable domain, with the rest looked up from reference TRBV7-3 and TRBJ2-2, is GAGVSQTPSNKVTEKGKYVELRCDPISGHTALYWYRQSLGQGPEFLIYFQGTGAADDSGLPNDRFFAVRPEGSVSTLKIQRTERGDSAVYLCASTLLAGEAGELFFGEGSRLTVL.

Remarks on this clonotype: A read error may account for a junction end that differs from germline. The chain uses TRBV20-1 and TRBJ2-4, with D uncertain. The CDR3 extends over 15 amino acids. Germline V gene sequence: CDR1 DFQATT, CDR2 SNEGSKA (reference sequence). The CDR3 protein is CCARVNRWAQNIQYF. CDR3 in DNA: TGCTGTGCTAGAGTGAATCGGTGGGCGCAAAACATTCAGTACTTC.

This clonotype came up a few times. V and J are TRBV28 and TRBJ2-7; 7 bases match TRBD1. The V gene's germline CDR1 is MDHEN and CDR2 SYDVKM. The CDR3 is 16 residues long. The J segment lost 0 bases and the V segment lost 5 bases, leaving 10 bases of the junction unmatched. The DNA of the CDR3 is TGTGCCAGCAGTCGCCACGGACAGGAATTCTCCTACGAGCAGTACTTC. This translates into CASSRHGQEFSYEQYF.

In its sample, this clonotype was seen many times. The chain employs TRBV29-1 and TRBJ1-2; 7 positions agree with TRBD1. The length of the CDR3 is 12 residues. The V segment lost 6 bases and the J segment 11 bases; nucleotides outside the gene matches: 12. Germline assignment: CDR1 SQVTM and CDR2 ANQGSEA. CDR3 bases: TGCAGCGTCCGGCGGGACAGCTCAGCGTACACCTTC. Amino acids: CSVRRDSSAYTF.

The rearrangement links TRBV20-1 to TRBJ2-7, with D possibly being TRBD1 (5 bases). CDR1 and CDR2 from the germline V gene are DFQATT and SNEGSKA (reference sequence). Trimming shortened V by 8 bases and J by 1 base, and 18 bases separated the two germline ends. This CDR3 spans 14 amino acids. The DNA of the CDR3 is TGCAGTTCCCCCGCTTCTAAGGGGTCCTACGAGCAGTACTTC. This encodes CSSPASKGSYEQYF.

The genes are TRBV10-3 and TRBJ2-1; 11 bases align to TRBD2. CDR1 and CDR2 (germline): ENHRY, SYGVKD. This CDR3 is built from 15 residues. J gave up 8 bases and V 6 bases, and 9 bases lay outside the gene matches. The CDR3 reads CAIRKTSGSGDEQFF. The CDR3 nucleotides read TGTGCCATCAGGAAAACTAGCGGGAGCGGGGATGAGCAGTTCTTC.

This clonotype showed up many times. The chain uses TRBV5-1 and TRBJ2-1; D not certain. The length of the CDR3 is 11 residues. V lost 1 base and J 9 bases, leaving 5 bases between the germline ends. Germline assignment: CDR1 SGHRS and CDR2 YFSETQ. The CDR3 here is CASSLMSEQFF. CDR3 nucleotides: TGCGCCAGCAGCTTGATGAGTGAGCAGTTCTTC.

This clonotype showed up many times. This chain links TRBV20-1 with TRBJ2-5; 7 nucleotides align to TRBD2. The junction had 12 bases not matched to a gene; V was cut back by 3 bases and J by 2 bases. The CDR3 loop spans 16 amino acids. Germline-derived CDR1 and CDR2 are DFQATT and SNEGSKA (reference sequence). For the CDR3, the DNA is TGCAGTGCTAGCAAGGCAGGGAGCGGGATTCAAGAGACCCAGTACTTC. Translating gives CSASKAGSGIQETQYF.

The chain couples TRBV29-1 to TRBJ1-1; tentative D call: TRBD1 (6 bases). The CDR3 spans 14 residues. Germline V gives CDR1 SQVTM, CDR2 ANQGSEA. V lost 4 bases and J 0 bases, leaving 12 bases between the germline ends. The CDR3 coding sequence is TGCAGCGTTGGACAGGTAATCTTGAACACTGAAGCTTTCTTT. Amino acid sequence: CSVGQVILNTEAFF.

This clonotype was recorded a few times. The J gene is TRBJ2-1, the V gene TRBV28; 11 bases map to TRBD2. J was trimmed by 7 bases and V by 2 bases; bases with no gene match: 10. The CDR3 is 17 residues long. Germline V gene sequence: CDR1 MDHEN, CDR2 SYDVKM. The CDR3 here is CASSLPVAGGLGNEQFF. CDR3 in DNA: TGTGCCAGCAGTTTACCCGTAGCGGGAGGGCTAGGAAATGAGCAGTTCTTC. The whole variable domain, filled in from reference TRBV28 and TRBJ2-1, reads DVKVTQSSRYLVKRTGEKVFLECVQDMDHENMFWYRQDPGLGLRLIYFSYDVKMKEKGDIPEGYSVSREKKERFSLILESASTNQTSMYLCASSLPVAGGLGNEQFFGPGTRLTVL.

The genes are TRBV20-1 and TRBJ2-7; TRBD2 is a possible D gene (5 bases). Germline V gives CDR1 DFQATT, CDR2 SNEGSKA (reference sequence). V lost 8 bases and J 6 bases, leaving 17 bases between the germline ends. This CDR3 is built from 12 residues. The CDR3 DNA reads TGCAGTACTCAGCCCGGGGTAGGCGAGCAGTACTTC. Translating it yields CSTQPGVGEQYF.

With respect to this clonotype: At one end, the junction sequence differs from germline, possibly due to a read error. The J gene is TRBJ1-5, the V gene TRBV20-1; TRBD1 agrees at 8 bases. Per the germline V gene, CDR1 is DFQATT and CDR2 is SNEGSKA (reference sequence). The CDR3 has 13 amino acids. The CDR3 spells CSASETGDQPRHF. For the CDR3, the DNA is TGCAGTGCTAGTGAGACAGGGGATCAGCCCCGGCATTTT.

In its sample, this clonotype was seen many times. The chain has TRBV29-1 and TRBJ2-1; D call uncertain. Trimming stripped 7 bases from V and 6 bases from J, with 16 bases between. Germline V gene lookup returns CDR1 SQVTM and CDR2 ANQGSEA. The CDR3 sequence is 13 residues long. Written as DNA, the CDR3 is TGCAGCGCCTACTCGCCCAGGTTCAATGAGCAGTTCTTC. It is translated as CSAYSPRFNEQFF.

The CDR3 DNA reads as TGCAGTGCCCAGGGGGCCAAAGGTAAAGATAGTGAAGCTTTCTTT. Translation: CSAQGAKGKDSEAFF. The genes are TRBV20-1 and TRBJ1-1; 8 bases are shared with TRBD1. CDR1 and CDR2 from the germline V gene are DFQATT and SNEGSKA (reference sequence). CDR3 size: 15 residues. Trimming cost V 6 bases and J 7 bases; bases outside gene matches: 16.